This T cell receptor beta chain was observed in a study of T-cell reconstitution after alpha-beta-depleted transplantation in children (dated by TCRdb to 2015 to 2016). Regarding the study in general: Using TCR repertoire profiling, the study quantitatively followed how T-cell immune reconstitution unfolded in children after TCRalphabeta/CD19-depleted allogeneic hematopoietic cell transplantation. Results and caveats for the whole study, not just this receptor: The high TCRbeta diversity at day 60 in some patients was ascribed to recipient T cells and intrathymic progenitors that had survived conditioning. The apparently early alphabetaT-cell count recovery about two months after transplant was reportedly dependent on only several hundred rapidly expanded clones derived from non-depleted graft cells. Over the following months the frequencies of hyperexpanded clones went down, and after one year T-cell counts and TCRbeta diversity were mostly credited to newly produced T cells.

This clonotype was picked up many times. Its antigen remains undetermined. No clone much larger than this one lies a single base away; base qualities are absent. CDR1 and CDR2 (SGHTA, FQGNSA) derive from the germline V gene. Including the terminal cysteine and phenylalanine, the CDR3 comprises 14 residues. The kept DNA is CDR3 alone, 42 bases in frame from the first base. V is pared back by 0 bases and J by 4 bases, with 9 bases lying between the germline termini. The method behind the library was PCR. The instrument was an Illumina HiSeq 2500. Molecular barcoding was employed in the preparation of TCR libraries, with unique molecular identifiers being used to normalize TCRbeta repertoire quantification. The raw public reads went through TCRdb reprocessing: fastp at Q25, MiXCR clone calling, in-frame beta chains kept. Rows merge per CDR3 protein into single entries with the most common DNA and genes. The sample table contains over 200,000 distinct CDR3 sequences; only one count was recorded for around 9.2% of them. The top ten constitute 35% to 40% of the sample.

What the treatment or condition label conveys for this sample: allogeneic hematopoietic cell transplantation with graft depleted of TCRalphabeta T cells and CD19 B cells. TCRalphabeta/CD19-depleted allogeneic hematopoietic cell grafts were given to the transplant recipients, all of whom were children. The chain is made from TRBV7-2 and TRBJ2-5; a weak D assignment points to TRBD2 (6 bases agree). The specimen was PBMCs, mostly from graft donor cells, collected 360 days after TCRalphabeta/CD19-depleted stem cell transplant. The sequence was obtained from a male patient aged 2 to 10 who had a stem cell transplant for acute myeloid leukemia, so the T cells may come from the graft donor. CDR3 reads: CASSLAGGVETQYF. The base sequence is TGTGCCAGCAGCTTAGCAGGAGGGGTAGAGACCCAGTACTTC.